In this sample, the clone carrying this TCR beta chain is medium-sized (0.01 to 0.1%). The sample is drawn from a study of metastatic and nonmetastatic thyroid tumors. The CDR3 extends over 15 amino acids. The germline CDR1 and CDR2 sequences are SGHTA and FQGTGA. V was pared by 5 bases and J by 2 bases, with 14 bases between. All patients were treatment-naive before thyroid surgery. MiXCR reprocessed the PCR reads for TCRdb. Here the sample spans 10,000 to 13,000 clones, approximately 30% being singletons. The clonotype was recovered from a male donor with papillary thyroid cancer or a benign thyroid nodule (not recorded which). Some clones in this sample may be carry-over from other donors' samples. The V call is TRBV7-3, the J call TRBJ2-3, with D possibly TRBD2 on 6 matching bases. The sequencing input was tumor tissue. The CDR3 here is CASSQLASLTDTQYF. CDR3 in DNA: TGTGCCAGCAGCCAACTAGCCTCTCTCACAGATACGCAGTATTTT.